This T cell receptor beta chain emerged from a study of T cell responses to AZD1222 COVID-19 vaccine. Overall study: Analysis merged second doses at about 4 or about 12 weeks. Study results and caveats: Nearly half of spike-specific TCRs reportedly target unmutated variant regions. Two AZD1222 doses significantly raised spike-specific TCR breadth and depth over controls. Without day 14 samples, only post-peak T cell repertoires were studied.

Generated by immunoSEQ multiplex PCR, the TCRdb table keeps only in-frame clones and is missing some. The sample includes roughly 67,000 clones, 60% to 85% of them seen just once. CDR3 length: 11 residues. V was cut by 5 bases and J by 1 base, with 3 bases left in between. Germline values: CDR1 SGHAT, CDR2 FQNNGV. Turning to this clone: Its antigen is not known.

V and J are TRBV11-2 and TRBJ2-7; D is ambiguous. This sequence was found in an adult in good health. This specimen was peripheral blood, taken on day 0 of AZD1222 vaccination. CDR3 bases: TGTGCCAGCAGCATATCCTACGAGCAGTACTTC. Amino acids: CASSISYEQYF.